The TCR beta chain under discussion was sequenced for a study of blood T cell repertoires in COVID-19 (dated by TCRdb to between 2020 and 2021). For the wider study: Collaborator samples came from the United States, Italy and Spain and covered acute and convalescent phases of COVID-19. The material from the prospective study consisted of cDNA or gDNA derived from T cells, B-cell-depleted T cells, or PBMCs. The dataset comprised deeply sampled blood TCRbeta repertoires from subjects exposed to, actively infected with, or recovered from COVID-19. The repertoires were released in a freely available public database meant as a resource for research on the immune response to SARS-CoV-2. The samples were drawn from two sources: the first 160 participants of the ongoing ImmuneRACE study, and over 950 subjects contributed by 6 global collaborators. The sample metadata nearly always contained a de-identified subject ID, COVID-19 status, age in years and sex. HLA class I and class II types, where available, came from metadata supplied by the sample provider rather than from assay-based typing.

The research as a whole found: The quantity of clinical and demographic metadata differed by source and by participant and was supplied without curation.

With respect to this clone: The clone's antigen remains unknown. Base quality data are lacking; no much larger clone is found one base away.

Participants in the prospective study were enrolled through a virtual design, were aged roughly 18 to 100 years, and lived in about two dozen United States geographic areas. In the prospective study, cohorts were assigned on the basis of participant-reported clinical history obtained from a screening survey and a study questionnaire. Recovered participants in ImmuneRACE Cohort 3 were defined by two consecutive negative NP/OP PCR tests, clearance by a healthcare professional, or resolution of symptoms. In the prospective study, mobile phlebotomists collected whole blood, serum and a nasopharyngeal or oropharyngeal swab from each participant. Participants in the prospective study had the option to provide additional blood draws and questionnaires over a roughly two-month period. Before DNA extraction, prospective study blood samples were shipped either frozen or at room temperature. TCRbeta CDR3 regions were amplified from genomic DNA using the immunoSEQ Assay, a bias-controlled multiplex PCR. Concerning the study's data processing: Within the assay, amplification of reference gene primers was used to estimate how many nucleated cells each sample contained. To quantify the absolute abundance of each unique TCRbeta CDR3 rearrangement, sequence reads were collapsed and filtered. For each sample, productive Simpson clonality was calculated as the square root of Simpson's diversity index over productive rearrangements. TCRdb obtained this table from immuneACCESS and retained in-frame rearrangements with V and J assigned. These tables miss some clones; where compared with another copy, unresolved V genes account for less than half of the shortfall, and the remainder is unexplained. V and J calls and clone size are given by that table; D and trimming were obtained from the DNA. In all, the sample holds 200,000 to 250,000 clones, and over 65% of those were seen once. The biggest ten clones account for roughly 3.5% of the sample.

The sequence was collected from a woman aged 60 to 75 who had recovered from COVID-19. The source material was PBMCs or T cells enriched from blood (not recorded which).

CDR3 protein: CASSPDRGGTDTQYF. The DNA sequence is given as TGCGCCAGCAGCCCCGACAGGGGGGGCACAGATACGCAGTATTTT. The V and J genes are TRBV5-1 and TRBJ2-3, and 9 bases in between align with TRBD1. From cysteine to phenylalanine, the CDR3 is 15 amino acids long. Just the 45-base CDR3 DNA is kept, in frame starting at base 1. For this chain, trimming is 4 bases at the V end and 1 base at the J end, and the number of junction bases without a gene match is 4. Looking up the germline V gene yields CDR1 SGHRS and CDR2 YFSETQ.